The following is a T cell receptor (beta chain) sequence with its context. The antigen remains unidentified. CDR1 is LNHNV and CDR2 is YYDKDF in the germline V gene (reference sequence). V was trimmed by 1 base and J by 4 bases, leaving 5 bases between them. This CDR3 has 12 residues. The sample belongs to a study of graft-versus-host responses after intestinal transplantation. About the research overall: Grafts were multivisceral, liver-intestinal, or isolated intestinal.

General observations from the study: Early declines in HvG clones that occurred post-transplant were associated with peak circulating GvH clone levels. Recipient-marrow GvH clones were detected, some having first appeared in ileum or blood. Allografts of patients with graft-donor T cell macrochimerism showed high graft-versus-host to host-versus-graft clone ratios.

Assay used: immunoSEQ multiplex PCR; TCRdb lists only in-frame clones, some missing. The table lists about 50,000 clones, around 90% of them singletons. This chain links TRBV15 with TRBJ2-7; unclear D gene. Specimen: unstimulated CD4+ T cells sorted from spleen or lymph node cells, collected before transplant. The TCR sequence derives from a human donor who was the organ donor for an intestinal transplant. The CDR3 reads CATSRADYEQYF. The CDR3 region has the DNA TGTGCCACCAGCAGAGCTGATTACGAGCAGTACTTC. The full variable domain, with the rest looked up from reference TRBV15 and TRBJ2-7, is DAMVIQNPRYQVTQFGKPVTLSCSQTLNHNVMYWYQQKSSQAPKLLFHYYDKDFNNEADTPDNFQSRRPNTSFCFLDIRSPGLGDTAMYLCATSRADYEQYFGPGTRLTVT.